This T cell receptor beta chain was recorded in a study of T cell responses to AZD1222 COVID-19 vaccine (dated by TCRdb to about 2021). Some background on the complete study: A total of about 230 trial participants underwent TCR sequencing, of whom 207 received two doses of AZD1222 and around 26 received two doses of the MenACWY control vaccine. Trial participants were enrolled by age into 18-55, 56-69 and 70-plus year subgroups, with roughly 160, 29 and 62 TCR-sequenced participants respectively. The research as a whole found: Participants were mostly white British and included more females than males, and it was suggested by the authors that clonal diversity may have been underestimated. Conclusions about previously exposed vaccinees are limited, since just a handful of AZD1222 recipients were seropositive for SARS-CoV-2 at baseline. After two AZD1222 doses, both the breadth and the depth of spike-specific TCRs were significantly higher than at day 0 and than in MenACWY recipients. No day 14 peak-response samples were available, so repertoires were characterized only after the peak T cell response. In the small 56-69-year group, the increase in depth fell short of significance, most likely because of low power. Epitopes outside the regions mutated in the B.1.351 and B.1.1.7 variants were reportedly recognized by nearly half of the unique spike-specific TCRs. The whole spike protein was spanned by vaccine-associated CD4 TCRs, and dominant responses were seen in regions 160-218 and 743-854.

In its sample, this clone was seen once. It lacks a known antigen. No much larger clone exists at a distance of one base, and base qualities are not known. The CDR3 regions of human TCRbeta chains were subjected to immunosequencing. The authors processed their data as follows. TCRs in the repertoires were compared against a reference library of SARS-CoV-2-specific TCRs that had been generated with the MIRA antigen-specificity platform. Breadth meant the fraction of unique TCRs that were SARS-CoV-2-associated, whereas depth meant the fraction of total T cells that were SARS-CoV-2-associated. Using the MIRA data, each spike-specific TCR was assigned both to the spike region to which the TCR was reactive and to a CD4 or CD8 class. Log10-transformed breadth and depth values were compared by one-way ANOVA with Sidak's multiple comparisons tests. Here the immuneACCESS table is served through TCRdb, limited to in-frame sequences with V and J called. Missing clones are a known gap in these copies; in checked studies unresolved V genes cover under half, and the rest lacks a known reason. V, J and clone size are taken as reported in that table, and D and trimming were inferred from the DNA itself. The sample has 80,000 to 100,000 clones on record, over 75% of them singletons. The ten largest clones add up to approximately 3.6% of the sample.

According to the study, the label for this sample's time point signals: about 28 days (+/-7) after the second vaccine dose. Because spike-specific TCR depth and breadth did not differ between the two schedules, AZD1222 recipients who got a second dose at roughly 4 weeks were pooled with those who got a second dose at roughly 12 weeks. The vaccinee samples were drawn from two UK trials, COV001 and COV002, one of which was a single-blind randomized controlled phase 2/3 trial testing AZD1222 (ChAdOx1 nCoV-19) in healthy adults. For TCRbeta chain sequencing, PBMC samples from trial participants were taken at day 0 and at day 28 after the second dose. Including cysteine and phenylalanine, the CDR3 has 16 amino acids. Only the CDR3 part of the read is kept: 48 bases, read in frame from the first base. According to the germline V gene, CDR1 reads MDHEN and CDR2 reads SYDVKM. A distance of 21 bases separates the germline ends of V and J, which lose 8 bases and 2 bases respectively.

This specimen consisted of peripheral blood, obtained 28 days after the second AZD1222 dose. The TCR sequence derives from an adult who received the AZD1222 COVID-19 vaccine. The sequence links TRBV28 to TRBJ1-1, with no confidently assigned D gene. The DNA sequence is given as TGTGCCAGCTGGTTTAACTCGGCAGCGGGAAACACTGAAGCTTTCTTT. This codes for CASWFNSAAGNTEAFF.